This TCR beta chain was captured by sequencing in a study of CD8 T cells in Susac syndrome. Study-level background: Patients with Susac syndrome were therapy-naive, on corticosteroids, or on intravenous immunoglobulin alone at blood draw.

Reverse transcription used about 0.45 to 1 ug RNA and random hexamers. TCRdb ran MiXCR on the immunoSEQ multiplex PCR reads and lists one entry per CDR3 protein. In the table there are 150,000 to 200,000 distinct CDR3 sequences, more than 85% of which are singletons. Sequenced: CD4+ T cells from PBMCs. This clonotype was obtained from a human donor with Susac syndrome.

The CDR3 nucleotides read TGTGCCAGCAGAAAGACTAGCGGGAGCTTTGGAGAGACCCAGTACTTC. Encoded protein: CASRKTSGSFGETQYF. V usage is TRBV6-2 or TRBV6-3 and J usage is TRBJ2-5, with 12 bases identical to TRBD2. After removal of 6 bases from V and 4 bases from J, the junction contained 9 bases not matched to a gene. The germline gives CDR1 MNHEY, CDR2 SVGEGT. This CDR3 comprises 16 residues.